What follows are 2 T cell receptor beta chains derived from one specimen sequenced in a study of T cells in Graves' hyperthyroidism and ophthalmopathy. From RNA transcripts, TCR beta CDR3 regions were amplified. Using the HTBI primer set, a first-round RT-PCR was run on the TCR CDR3. TCRdb re-called the multiplex PCR reads with MiXCR, one entry per CDR3 protein. The repertoire includes roughly 580,000 distinct CDR3 sequences, around 45% of them detected once, and roughly 8.2% sits in the top ten. Sequenced: peripheral blood or thyroid tissue (not recorded which). Receptors were obtained from a woman under 30 with Graves' hyperthyroidism.

CDR3 nucleotides: TGTGCCAGCAGTTGGGGAGCAGGGAGCACTGAAGCTTTCTTT. Protein: CASSWGAGSTEAFF. This sequence joins TRBV2 and TRBJ1-1; D is perhaps TRBD1 (5 bases). V shed 5 bases and J shed 4 bases, with 14 bases lying between them. Germline values: CDR1 SNHLY, CDR2 FYNNEI. The CDR3 length is 14 residues.

Points on this clonotype: A much larger clone is a single base away; this may be a read error. CDR3 sequence reads: CSVWGVNTEAFF. For the CDR3, the DNA is TGCAGCGTTTGGGGGGTGAACACTGAAGCTTTCTTT. V is TRBV29-1 and J is TRBJ1-1; the D gene is possibly TRBD1 (5 bases). CDR3 length: 12 residues. Germline V gives CDR1 SQVTM, CDR2 ANQGSEA. The germline V and J ends were trimmed by 5 bases and 0 bases, with 7 bases remaining between them.